The present T cell receptor beta chain was sequenced within a study of CD8 T cells in ankylosing spondylitis. 5'-RACE, quantitative and with molecular barcodes, yielded the TCR beta libraries. MiXCR, applied by TCRdb to the 5' RACE reads, yields one record per CDR3 protein. The sample yields more than 500,000 distinct CDR3 sequences, 5.3% seen once. The CDR3 is 14 residues long. After removal of 4 bases from V and 3 bases from J, the junction contained 7 bases not matched to a gene. The germline gives CDR1 SGHRS, CDR2 YFSETQ. General study results and limits: Characteristic of ankylosing spondylitis blood, it appeared, was a TCR beta motif comprising about eight highly homologous variants. Relatively rare in peripheral blood, disease-linked clones were also CD8+. In the blood and synovial fluid of reactive arthritis, some motif variants had been previously reported. It was reported that disease-linked clones were significantly enriched in matched ankylosing spondylitis synovial fluid.

This clonotype was seen ten or more times. Its specificity is unknown. The TCR was taken from a male donor with ankylosing spondylitis. Specimen: blood, either unsorted or a sorted T cell fraction (not recorded which). The rearrangement joins TRBV5-1 to TRBJ2-7, with 7 bases fitting TRBD1. The CDR3 bases are TGCGCCAGCAGCGGGTCCGGGGACAGCTACGAGCAGTACTTC. Translating gives CASSGSGDSYEQYF. The whole variable domain, remainder taken from reference TRBV5-1 and TRBJ2-7, is KAGVTQTPRYLIKTRGQQVTLSCSPISGHRSVSWYQQTPGQGLQFLFEYFSETQRNKGNFPGRFSGRQFSNSRSEMNVSTLELGDSALYLCASSGSGDSYEQYFGPGTRLTVT.